The rows below give T cell receptor beta chains drawn from one sample of a study of T cell repertoires and leukemia-associated antigens. Their antigens remain unidentified. TCRdb re-called the 5' RACE reads through MiXCR, storing one row per CDR3 protein. Counted here are about 12,000 distinct CDR3 sequences, under 50% occurring once; the ten biggest clones make up 30% to 40%. Sequencing input: CD3+ T cells sorted from blood and cultured. All receptors derive from a female donor in good health. The CDR3 runs from the conserved cysteine through the conserved F or W. The D gene is left open where the match is weak.

>TRBV20-1|NA|TRBJ1-5
CSARGTPSNQPQHF
>TRBV6-6|NA|TRBJ2-1
CASSYSEEPSSYNERFF
>TRBV27|NA|TRBJ2-7
CASSKSGLDEQYF
>TRBV7-8|NA|TRBJ1-3
CASSPRGAGNTIYF
>TRBV5-1|NA|TRBJ1-2
CASRSADSLGNYGYTF
>TRBV5-5|NA|TRBJ2-7
CASSISTGTQTEQYF
>TRBV12-3/TRBV12-4|NA|TRBJ2-2
CASSLSRGGELFF
>TRBV12-3/TRBV12-4|TRBD1|TRBJ1-2
CASNGQVYGYTF
>TRBV14|NA|TRBJ2-7
CASSQDVRRRFEQYF
>TRBV18|TRBD1|TRBJ1-1
CASSTDRGLEAFF
>TRBV7-3|NA|TRBJ1-6
CASSLAFGKPLHF
>TRBV12-3/TRBV12-4|TRBD2|TRBJ2-1
CASSFWSLGTSSYDEQFF
>TRBV6-5|NA|TRBJ2-7
CASRVGSSYEQYF
>TRBV2|NA|TRBJ1-5
CASSEETASNQPQHF
>TRBV5-1|NA|TRBJ2-7
CASSLNRIDEQYF
>TRBV5-1|NA|TRBJ1-1
CASSPTENTGAFF
>TRBV12-3/TRBV12-4|TRBD2|TRBJ2-1
CASSLVLTSGHNEQFF
>TRBV5-4|TRBD1|TRBJ2-2
CASSLAASGGRSAGELFF
>TRBV12-3/TRBV12-4|TRBD2|TRBJ2-6
CASSLAGVGSGANVLTF
>TRBV5-1|NA|TRBJ2-4
CASSSGLLAKNIQYF
>TRBV5-1|NA|TRBJ2-6
CASSLGRAGANVLTF
>TRBV4-2|TRBD1|TRBJ1-3
CASSQGDSSSGNTIYF
>TRBV5-1|TRBD2|TRBJ2-1
CASSLVTSGRDQQFF
>TRBV4-3|NA|TRBJ1-6
CASSPGVLNNSPLHF
>TRBV5-4|TRBD2|TRBJ2-1
CASSHGTSGSDEQFF
>TRBV5-1|NA|TRBJ2-1
CASSLREWNEQFF
>TRBV15|TRBD2|TRBJ2-1
CATSRDLTGTSGNEQFF
>TRBV20-1|NA|TRBJ1-1
CSAPVTGTEASF
>TRBV12-3/TRBV12-4|NA|TRBJ1-5
CASSPSTGNQPQHF